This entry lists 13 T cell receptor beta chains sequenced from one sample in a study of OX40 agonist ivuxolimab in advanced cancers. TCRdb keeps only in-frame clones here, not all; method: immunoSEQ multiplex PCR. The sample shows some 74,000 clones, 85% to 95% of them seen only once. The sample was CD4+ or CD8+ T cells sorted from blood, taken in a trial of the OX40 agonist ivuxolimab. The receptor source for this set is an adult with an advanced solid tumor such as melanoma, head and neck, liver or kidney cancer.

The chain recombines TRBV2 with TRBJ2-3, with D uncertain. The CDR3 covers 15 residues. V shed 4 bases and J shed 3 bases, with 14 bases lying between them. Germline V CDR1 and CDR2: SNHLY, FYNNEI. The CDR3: CASSVPAGVTDTQYF. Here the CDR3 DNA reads TGTGCCAGCAGTGTCCCGGCCGGAGTGACAGATACGCAGTATTTT.

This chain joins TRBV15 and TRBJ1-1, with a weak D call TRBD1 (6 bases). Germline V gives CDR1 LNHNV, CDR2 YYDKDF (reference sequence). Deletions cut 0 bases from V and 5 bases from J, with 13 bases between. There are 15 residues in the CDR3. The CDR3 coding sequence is TGTGCCACCAGCAGAGACAGGGGAGGGAGGACTGAAGCTTTCTTT. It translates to CATSRDRGGRTEAFF.

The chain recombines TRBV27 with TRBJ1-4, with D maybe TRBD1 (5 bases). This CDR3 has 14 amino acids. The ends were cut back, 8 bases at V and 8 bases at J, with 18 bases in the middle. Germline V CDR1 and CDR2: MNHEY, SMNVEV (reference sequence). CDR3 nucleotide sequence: TGTGCCAGCGTTAGAGACTCCCAGGGCGAAAAACTGTTTTTT. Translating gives CASVRDSQGEKLFF.

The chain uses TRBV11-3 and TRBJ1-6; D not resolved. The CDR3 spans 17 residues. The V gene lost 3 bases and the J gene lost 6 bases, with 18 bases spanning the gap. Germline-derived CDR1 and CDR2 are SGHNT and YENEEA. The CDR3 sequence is CASSFILGSFFNSPLHF. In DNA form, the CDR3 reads TGTGCCAGCAGCTTTATTTTGGGCAGCTTCTTTAATTCACCCCTCCACTTT. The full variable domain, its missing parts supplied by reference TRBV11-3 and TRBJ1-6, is EAGVVQSPRYKIIEKKQPVAFWCNPISGHNTLYWYLQNLGQGPELLIRYENEEAVDDSQLPKDRFSAERLKGVDSTLKIQPAELGDSAVYLCASSFILGSFFNSPLHFGNGTRLTVT.

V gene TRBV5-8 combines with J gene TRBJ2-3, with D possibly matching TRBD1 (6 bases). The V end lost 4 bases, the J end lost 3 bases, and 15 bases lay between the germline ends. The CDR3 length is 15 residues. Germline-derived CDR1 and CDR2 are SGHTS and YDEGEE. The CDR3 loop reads CASSRHSGATDTQYF. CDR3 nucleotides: TGTGCCAGCAGCCGTCATTCAGGGGCAACAGATACGCAGTATTTT.

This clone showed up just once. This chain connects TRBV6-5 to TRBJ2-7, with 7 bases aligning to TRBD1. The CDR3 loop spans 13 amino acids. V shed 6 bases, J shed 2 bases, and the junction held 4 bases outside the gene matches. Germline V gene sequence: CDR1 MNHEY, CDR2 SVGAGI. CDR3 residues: CASRRQGPYEQYF. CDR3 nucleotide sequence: TGTGCCAGCAGAAGACAGGGTCCCTACGAGCAGTACTTC.

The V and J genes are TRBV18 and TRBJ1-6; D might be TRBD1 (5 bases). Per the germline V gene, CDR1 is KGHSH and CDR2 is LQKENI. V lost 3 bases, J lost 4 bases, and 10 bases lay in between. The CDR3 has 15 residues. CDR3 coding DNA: TGTGCCAGCTCACCCGTCCAGGGATATAATTCACCCCTCCACTTT. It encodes CASSPVQGYNSPLHF.

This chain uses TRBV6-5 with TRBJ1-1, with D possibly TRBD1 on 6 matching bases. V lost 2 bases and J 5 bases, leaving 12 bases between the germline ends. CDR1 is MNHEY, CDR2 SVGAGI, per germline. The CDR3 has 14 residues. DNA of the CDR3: TGTGCCAGCAGTTACCGGGGAAGGGGGACTGAAGCTTTCTTT. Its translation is CASSYRGRGTEAFF.

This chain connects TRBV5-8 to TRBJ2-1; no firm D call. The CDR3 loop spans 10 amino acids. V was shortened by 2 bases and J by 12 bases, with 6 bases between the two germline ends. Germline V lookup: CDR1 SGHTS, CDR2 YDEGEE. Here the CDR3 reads CASSFGAQFF. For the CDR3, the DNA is TGTGCCAGCAGCTTTGGAGCGCAGTTCTTC.

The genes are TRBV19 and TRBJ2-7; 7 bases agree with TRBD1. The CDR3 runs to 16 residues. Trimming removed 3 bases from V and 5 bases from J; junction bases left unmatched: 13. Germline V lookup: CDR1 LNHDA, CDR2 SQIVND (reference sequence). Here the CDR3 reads CASSIRGWWTLHEQYF. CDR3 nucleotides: TGTGCCAGTAGTATCAGGGGGTGGTGGACGCTCCACGAGCAGTACTTC.

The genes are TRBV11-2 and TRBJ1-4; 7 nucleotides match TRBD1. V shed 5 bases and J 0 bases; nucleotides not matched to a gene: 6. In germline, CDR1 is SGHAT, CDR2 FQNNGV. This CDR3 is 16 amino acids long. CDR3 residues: CASSLGTVATNEKLFF. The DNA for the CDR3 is TGTGCCAGCAGCCTCGGGACAGTTGCAACTAATGAAAAACTGTTTTTT.

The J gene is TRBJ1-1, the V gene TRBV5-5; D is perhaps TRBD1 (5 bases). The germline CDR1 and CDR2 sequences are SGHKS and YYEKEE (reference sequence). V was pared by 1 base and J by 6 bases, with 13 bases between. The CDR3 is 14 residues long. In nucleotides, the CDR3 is TGTGCCAGCAGCTTGTTGGGGGAGGTCGCTGAAGCTTTCTTT. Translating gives CASSLLGEVAEAFF.

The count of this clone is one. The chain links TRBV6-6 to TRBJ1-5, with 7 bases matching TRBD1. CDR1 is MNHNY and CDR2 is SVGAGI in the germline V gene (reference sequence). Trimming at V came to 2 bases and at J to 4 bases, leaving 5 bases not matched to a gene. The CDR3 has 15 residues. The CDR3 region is CASSYRQGGNQPQHF. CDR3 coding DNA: TGTGCCAGCAGTTACAGGCAGGGGGGGAATCAGCCCCAGCATTTT.